These T cell receptor beta chains were read from a single sample in a study of blood T cell repertoires in COVID-19. Profiled with immunoSEQ multiplex PCR; TCRdb holds only in-frame clones, not every one. The sample carries 300,000 to 400,000 clones, around 90% recorded once. Material: peripheral blood. These receptor sequences come from a woman younger than 30 who had recovered from COVID-19. Both conserved end residues are part of each CDR3. A D gene is named only where the DNA matches it firmly.

J gene	V gene	D gene	CDR3 protein	CDR3 DNA
TRBJ1-5	TRBV25-1	TRBD1	CASSEQGVYQPQHF	TGTGCCAGCAGTGAACAGGGGGTTTATCAGCCCCAGCATTTT
TRBJ1-1	TRBV4-3	NA	CASMRTTEGEAFF	TGCGCCAGCATGAGGACTACAGAGGGTGAAGCTTTCTTT
TRBJ2-1	TRBV24-1	TRBD2	CATSPRFSGPTFNEQFF	TGTGCCACCAGTCCTCGTTTTAGCGGGCCCACATTCAATGAGCAGTTCTTC
TRBJ2-1	TRBV4-3	TRBD2	CASSQMTSGSYNEQFF	TGCGCCAGCAGCCAAATGACTAGCGGGAGCTACAATGAGCAGTTCTTC
TRBJ1-2	TRBV11-3	TRBD1	CASSPDRVGGYTF	TGTGCCAGCAGCCCCGACAGGGTAGGCGGCTACACCTTC
TRBJ1-2	TRBV4-1	NA	CASSQLSEFYGYTF	TGCGCCAGCAGCCAATTGTCGGAGTTCTATGGCTACACCTTC
TRBJ1-4	TRBV20-1	NA	CSASGPRGEKLFF	TGCAGTGCTAGTGGGCCCAGGGGTGAAAAACTGTTTTTT
TRBJ1-2	TRBV19	NA	CASSIFGRDRGYTF	TGTGCCAGTAGTATCTTTGGCAGGGATAGAGGCTACACCTTC
TRBJ2-3	TRBV2	TRBD1	CASTLGGQLTDTQYF	TGTGCCAGCACCTTAGGGGGACAGCTCACAGATACGCAGTATTTT
TRBJ2-1	TRBV7-2	NA	CASSQQGAYNEQFF	TGTGCCAGCAGCCAGCAAGGGGCCTACAATGAGCAGTTCTTC
TRBJ1-1	TRBV27	TRBD1	CASSSYQQGARRENTEAFF	TGTGCCAGCAGTTCGTACCAACAGGGGGCGCGCCGAGAGAACACTGAAGCTTTCTTT
TRBJ1-5	TRBV19	NA	CASSIFPVQPQHF	TGTGCCAGTAGTATATTCCCGGTACAGCCCCAGCATTTT
TRBJ2-3	TRBV7-9	TRBD2	CASSPSTGLAPGDTQYF	TGTGCCAGCAGCCCCTCCACGGGACTAGCGCCGGGAGATACGCAGTATTTT
TRBJ2-3	TRBV19	NA	CASSIRGHPADTQYF	TGTGCCAGTAGTATCAGGGGTCATCCAGCAGATACGCAGTATTTT
TRBJ2-5	TRBV9	TRBD1	CASSGRTDRDQETQYF	TGTGCCAGCAGCGGGCGAACCGACAGGGATCAAGAGACCCAGTACTTC
TRBJ2-3	TRBV7-2	TRBD2	CASSLAAGGTSGRADTQYF	TGTGCCAGCAGCTTAGCGGCGGGGGGGACTAGCGGGAGGGCAGATACGCAGTATTTT
TRBJ1-1	TRBV3-1/TRBV3-2	NA	CASSHSQGRWNTEAFF	TGTGCCAGCAGCCATAGCCAGGGGCGGTGGAACACTGAAGCTTTCTTT
TRBJ2-5	TRBV19	NA	CASSKSRVRETQYF	TGTGCCAGTAGCAAGAGCAGGGTGAGGGAGACCCAGTACTTC
TRBJ2-1	TRBV5-4	NA	CASSPDWGPYNEQFF	TGTGCCAGCAGCCCGGACTGGGGGCCCTACAATGAGCAGTTCTTC
TRBJ1-4	TRBV5-4	TRBD1	CASSQAGQGDEKLFF	TGTGCCAGCAGCCAAGCGGGACAGGGGGATGAAAAACTGTTTTTT
TRBJ1-3	TRBV11-2	TRBD1	CASSLIGTGRNTIYF	TGTGCCAGCAGCTTAATCGGGACAGGGAGAAACACCATATATTTT
TRBJ2-1	TRBV4-1	TRBD1	CASSQESLGTGWAYNEQFF	TGCGCCAGCAGCCAAGAAAGCTTAGGGACAGGGTGGGCCTACAATGAGCAGTTCTTC
TRBJ2-1	TRBV6-5	TRBD2	CASRSLAAWNEQFF	TGTGCCAGCAGATCCCTAGCGGCTTGGAATGAGCAGTTCTTC
TRBJ2-1	TRBV21-1	NA	CASSKWEAGEFSPLNNEQFF	TGTGCCAGCAGCAAATGGGAGGCGGGAGAATTTTCCCCACTTAACAATGAGCAGTTCTTC
TRBJ2-1	TRBV19	NA	CASRRQGGEQFF	TGTGCCAGTAGAAGACAGGGAGGCGAGCAGTTCTTC
TRBJ2-2	TRBV4-1	TRBD2	CASSQVAGGPDTGELFF	TGCGCCAGCAGCCAGGTAGCGGGAGGGCCCGACACCGGGGAGCTGTTTTTT
TRBJ2-1	TRBV28	TRBD2	CASSLGLAGVGQFF	TGTGCCAGCAGTTTGGGACTAGCGGGAGTTGGGCAGTTCTTC
TRBJ1-4	TRBV15	NA	CATSRARQGGAKLFF	TGTGCCACCAGCAGGGCCAGGCAGGGAGGGGCAAAACTGTTTTTT
TRBJ1-1	TRBV30	NA	CAWSVDTRVNTEAFF	TGTGCCTGGAGCGTGGACACCAGGGTGAACACTGAAGCTTTCTTT
TRBJ1-1	TRBV6-5	TRBD1	CASRLHRGVRAEAFF	TGTGCCAGCAGACTGCACAGGGGCGTGAGAGCTGAAGCTTTCTTT
TRBJ1-1	TRBV5-6	NA	CASSLEVRGNTEAFF	TGTGCCAGCAGCTTGGAGGTCAGGGGGAACACTGAAGCTTTCTTT
TRBJ2-3	TRBV5-4	TRBD2	CASSLKREASRYSTDTQYF	TGTGCCAGCAGCTTAAAACGGGAGGCCTCAAGATACTCCACAGATACGCAGTATTTT
TRBJ2-3	TRBV6-2/TRBV6-3	TRBD2	CASSYGPGERGGTDTQYF	TGTGCCAGCAGTTACGGCCCGGGGGAGCGGGGAGGCACAGATACGCAGTATTTT
TRBJ2-1	TRBV18	TRBD2	CASSPATSGRSNEQFF	TGTGCCAGCTCACCTGCGACTAGCGGGAGATCGAATGAGCAGTTCTTC
TRBJ1-1	TRBV14	NA	CASSPKAGMNTEAFF	TGTGCCAGCAGCCCGAAAGCGGGAATGAACACTGAAGCTTTCTTT
TRBJ1-6	TRBV30	TRBD1	CAWSPRTGGLGSPLHF	TGTGCCTGGAGTCCACGGACAGGAGGACTTGGTTCACCCCTCCACTTT
TRBJ2-1	TRBV3-1/TRBV3-2	TRBD2	CASSQDQGEGGYNEQFF	TGTGCCAGCAGCCAAGATCAAGGGGAGGGAGGCTACAATGAGCAGTTCTTC
TRBJ2-3	TRBV6-2/TRBV6-3	TRBD2	CASSSFSGRLTRDTQYF	TGTGCCAGCAGTTCCTTTAGCGGGAGGTTAACAAGAGATACGCAGTATTTT